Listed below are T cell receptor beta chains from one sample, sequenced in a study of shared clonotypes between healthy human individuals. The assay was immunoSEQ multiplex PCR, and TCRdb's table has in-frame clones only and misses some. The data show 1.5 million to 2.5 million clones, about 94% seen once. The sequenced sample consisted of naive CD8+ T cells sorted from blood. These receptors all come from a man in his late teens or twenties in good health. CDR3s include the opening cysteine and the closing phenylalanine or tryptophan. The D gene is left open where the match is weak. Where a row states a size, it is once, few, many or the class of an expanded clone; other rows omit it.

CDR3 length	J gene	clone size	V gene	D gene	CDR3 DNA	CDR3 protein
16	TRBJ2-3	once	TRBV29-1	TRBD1	TGCAGCGTTGGAGGGGCGGACAGGCCTAGCACAGATACGCAGTATTTT	CSVGGADRPSTDTQYF
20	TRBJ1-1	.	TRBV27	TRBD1	TGTGCCAGCAGTCCAACCAAAGGTATCCCGGGACAGGGGTTGAACACTGAAGCTTTCTTT	CASSPTKGIPGQGLNTEAFF
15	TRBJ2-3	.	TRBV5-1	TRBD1	TGCGCCAGCAGCTTTGAGAGGGGGCGGACAGATACGCAGTATTTT	CASSFERGRTDTQYF
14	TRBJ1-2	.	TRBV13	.	TGTGCCAGCAGCTTGGCAGGGGATAACTATGGCTACACCTTC	CASSLAGDNYGYTF
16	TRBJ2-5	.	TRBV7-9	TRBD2	TGTGCCAGCAGCTGGTTGTCTAGCGGGAACCAAGAGACCCAGTACTTC	CASSWLSSGNQETQYF
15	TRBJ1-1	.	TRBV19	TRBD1	TGTGCCAGTAGGATCGGGGACAGGTCTTCGGCTGAAGCTTTCTTT	CASRIGDRSSAEAFF
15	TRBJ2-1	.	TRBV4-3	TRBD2	TGCGCCAGCAGCCAAGTCCCGGGAGGAGAGGATGAGCAGTTCTTC	CASSQVPGGEDEQFF
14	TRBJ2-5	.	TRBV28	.	TGTGCCAGCAGTCAACCGGGACTGCAAGAGACCCAGTACTTC	CASSQPGLQETQYF
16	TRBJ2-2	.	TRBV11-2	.	TGTGCCAGCAGCTTAGGGACAGTTACGAACACCGGGGAGCTGTTTTTT	CASSLGTVTNTGELFF
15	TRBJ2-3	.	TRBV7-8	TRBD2	TGTGCCAGCAGCTGGACTAGCGGGTATACAGATACGCAGTATTTT	CASSWTSGYTDTQYF
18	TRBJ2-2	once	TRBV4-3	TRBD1	TGCGCCAGCAGCCCCCAATTGGCAGGGGGCGCGGGCACCGGGGAGCTGTTTTTT	CASSPQLAGGAGTGELFF
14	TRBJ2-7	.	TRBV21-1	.	TGTGCCAGCCCCCCAGGGAATTCATCCTACGAGCAGTACTTC	CASPPGNSSYEQYF
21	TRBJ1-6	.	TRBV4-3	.	TGCGCCAGCAGCCAAGATTCTACAGACGACGAATTAGACATCTATAATTCACCCCTCCACTTT	CASSQDSTDDELDIYNSPLHF
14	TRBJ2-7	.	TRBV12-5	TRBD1	TGTGCTAGTGGTTTGGTAGGGACAGACTACGAGCAGTACTTC	CASGLVGTDYEQYF
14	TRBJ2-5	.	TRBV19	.	TGTGCCAGTAAATTGGTACCGCACCAAGAGACCCAGTACTTC	CASKLVPHQETQYF
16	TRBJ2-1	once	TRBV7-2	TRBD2	TGTGCCAGCAGCTCCGATAGCGGGGGGGCCTACAATGAGCAGTTCTTC	CASSSDSGGAYNEQFF
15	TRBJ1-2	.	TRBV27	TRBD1	TGTGCCAGCAGTTCAGGGACAGGGGCCACCTATGGCTACACCTTC	CASSSGTGATYGYTF
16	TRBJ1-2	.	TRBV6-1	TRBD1	TGTGCCAGCAGTGAAATGAGGGCAGGGGGAAACTATGGCTACACCTTC	CASSEMRAGGNYGYTF
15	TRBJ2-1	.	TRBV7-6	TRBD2	TGTGCCAGCAGCCCGACTAGCGGGGATTACAATGAGCAGTTCTTC	CASSPTSGDYNEQFF
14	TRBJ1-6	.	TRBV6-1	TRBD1	TGTGCCAGCAGTGTACAGGGGTACAATTCACCCCTCCACTTT	CASSVQGYNSPLHF
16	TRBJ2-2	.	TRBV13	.	TGTGCCAGCAGCTTAGTCACAGGGCCGAACACCGGGGAGCTGTTTTTT	CASSLVTGPNTGELFF
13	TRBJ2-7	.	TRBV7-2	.	TGTGCCAGCAGCCCCTTCGACCTCTACGAGCAGTACTTC	CASSPFDLYEQYF
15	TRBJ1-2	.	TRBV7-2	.	TGTGCCAGCAGCCCAGGGGTTTTCGCTAACTATGGCTACACCTTC	CASSPGVFANYGYTF
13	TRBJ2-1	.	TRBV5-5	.	TGTGCCAGCAGCTTGGCCAGCCACAATGAGCAGTTCTTC	CASSLASHNEQFF
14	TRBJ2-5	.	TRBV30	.	TGTGCCTGGAGTGTACCGGCCCCCGCGGAGACCCAGTACTTC	CAWSVPAPAETQYF
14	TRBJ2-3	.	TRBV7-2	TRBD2	TGTGCCAGCAGCTTTGCGGGAGGGGCAGATACGCAGTATTTT	CASSFAGGADTQYF
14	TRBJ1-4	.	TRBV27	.	TGTGCCAGCAGTCCGGGTGGGGCTAATGAAAAACTGTTTTTT	CASSPGGANEKLFF
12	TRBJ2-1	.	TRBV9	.	TGTGCCAGCAGCCCCCGGCCCGATGAGCAGTTCTTC	CASSPRPDEQFF
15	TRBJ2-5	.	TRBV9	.	TGTGCCAGCAGCCCCGACGGTCAGGGGGGAGAGACCCAGTACTTC	CASSPDGQGGETQYF
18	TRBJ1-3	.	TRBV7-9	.	TGTGCCAGCAGCGGAAGGGGCCTTCACCGCGGTCCTGGAAACACCATATATTTT	CASSGRGLHRGPGNTIYF
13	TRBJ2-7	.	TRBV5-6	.	TGTGCCAGCAGCTTGGGACACCTCTACGAGCAGTACTTC	CASSLGHLYEQYF